These 23 T cell receptor beta chains came from one sample sequenced in a study of T cells in localized non-small cell lung cancer. Sequencing used immunoSEQ multiplex PCR; TCRdb keeps in-frame clones, though not all of them. Of fewer than 90,000 clones listed, almost 85% were seen once; the top ten hold approximately 3%. This specimen was peripheral blood, taken before any cancer treatment. Receptors originate from a man between 35 and 75 years old with stage I lung adenocarcinoma.

V is TRBV19 and J is TRBJ2-7; D not resolved. The V end lost 5 bases, the J end lost 6 bases, and 14 bases lay between the germline ends. CDR3 length: 13 residues. Per the germline V gene, CDR1 is LNHDA and CDR2 is SQIVND (reference sequence). The DNA of the CDR3 is TGTGCCAGTAGTGAGACACGGATGGGCGAGCAGTACTTC. Encoded protein: CASSETRMGEQYF.

This chain joins TRBV5-1 and TRBJ2-3; 7 bases are shared with TRBD1. The CDR3 consists of 15 residues. V trimming: 3 bases; J trimming: 3 bases; junction bases outside the gene matches: 7. Looked up from germline, CDR1 is SGHRS and CDR2 is YFSETQ. The CDR3 DNA reads TGCGCCAGCAGCTCAAGCTTCAGGGGGACAGATACGCAGTATTTT. Its protein product is CASSSSFRGTDTQYF.

The genes are TRBV19 and TRBJ2-7; D possibly corresponds to TRBD1 (6 bases). The germline gives CDR1 LNHDA, CDR2 SQIVND (reference sequence). The CDR3 covers 15 residues. Trimming left V 2 bases short and J 4 bases short, with 15 bases between. The DNA for the CDR3 is TGTGCCAGTAGTATATTATGGGGACACCCTTACGAGCAGTACTTC. Its translation is CASSILWGHPYEQYF.

V and J are TRBV7-9 and TRBJ1-1, with D perhaps TRBD1 (5 bases). CDR3 length equals 16 residues. The germline V and J ends were trimmed by 5 bases and 3 bases, with 19 bases remaining between them. The germline V gene has CDR1 SEHNR and CDR2 FQNEAQ (reference sequence). Written as DNA, the CDR3 is TGTGCCAGCAGCCCCCTGGGGGGGGTTAGGGACACTGAAGCTTTCTTT. Its protein product is CASSPLGGVRDTEAFF.

The chain recombines TRBV7-2 with TRBJ1-5, with TRBD1 matching 10 bases. Germline assignment: CDR1 SGHTA and CDR2 FQGNSA. CDR3 size: 14 residues. V gave up 5 bases and J gave up 9 bases; unmatched junction bases: 7. CDR3 sequence: CASSPGQGYRPQHF. The CDR3 region has the DNA TGTGCCAGCAGCCCGGGACAGGGGTATCGGCCCCAGCATTTT.

The CDR3 loop is CASSQTAHEQYF. CDR3 sequence (DNA): TGTGCCAGCAGTCAGACAGCCCACGAGCAGTACTTC. V and J are TRBV6-5 and TRBJ2-7; TRBD1 is a possible D gene (5 bases). This CDR3 spans 12 amino acids. Trimming stripped 5 bases from V and 5 bases from J, with 10 bases between. The germline gives CDR1 MNHEY, CDR2 SVGAGI.

Here the CDR3 reads CAWSRKRGGGTGELFF. The CDR3 nucleotides read TGTGCCTGGAGCCGAAAACGCGGGGGGGGCACCGGGGAGCTGTTTTTT. This chain uses TRBV30 with TRBJ2-2; 9 positions agree with TRBD2. V dropped 3 bases and J dropped 4; count of bases not matched to a gene: 9. Germline lookup yields CDR1 GTSNPN and CDR2 SVGIG (reference sequence). This CDR3 is 16 amino acids long. Based on the CDR3 plus reference TRBV30 and TRBJ2-2, the full variable domain is SQTIHQWPATLVQPVGSPLSLECTVEGTSNPNLYWYRQAAGRGLQLLFYSVGIGQISSEVPQNLSASRPQDRQFILSSKKLLLSDSGFYLCAWSRKRGGGTGELFFGEGSRLTVL.

The chain combines TRBV5-4 with TRBJ2-7, with D perhaps matching TRBD2 (5 bases). This CDR3 is 12 amino acids long. V shed 0 bases and J shed 6 bases, with 7 bases lying between them. The germline gives CDR1 SGHNT, CDR2 YYREEE (reference sequence). The CDR3 is CASSLEAGEQYF. The DNA of the CDR3 is TGTGCCAGCAGCTTGGAGGCGGGCGAGCAGTACTTC.

The chain has TRBV9 and TRBJ2-1, with no clear D. From germline, CDR1 is SGDLS and CDR2 YYNGEE. Trimming stripped 0 bases from V and 5 bases from J, with 12 bases between. The CDR3 length is 15 residues. CDR3 in amino acids: CASSVDRVSHNEQFF. As DNA, the CDR3 is TGTGCCAGCAGCGTAGATCGGGTATCCCACAATGAGCAGTTCTTC.

This chain connects TRBV30 to TRBJ2-1; a weak D match, TRBD2 (5 bases). Trimming took off 2 bases at V and 0 bases at J, with 8 bases between the two ends. The V gene's germline CDR1 is GTSNPN and CDR2 SVGIG (reference sequence). The CDR3 length is 14 residues. The CDR3: CAWSKDSSYNEQFF. Written as DNA, the CDR3 is TGTGCCTGGAGTAAGGACTCCTCCTACAATGAGCAGTTCTTC.

Written as DNA, the CDR3 is TGTGCCAGCAGTGAAACCTCTGGAAACACCATATATTTT. It specifies CASSETSGNTIYF. V gene TRBV6-1 combines with J gene TRBJ1-3, with D unclear. Between the trimmed V and J ends, which lost 2 bases and 0 bases, there was a span of 2 bases. Germline V lookup: CDR1 MNHNS, CDR2 SASEGT. The CDR3 has 13 amino acids.

The gene calls are TRBV13 and TRBJ2-1; D call uncertain. Trimming pared 6 bases from V and 0 bases from J, leaving 9 bases between. Germline assignment: CDR1 PRHDT and CDR2 FYEKMQ (reference sequence). The CDR3 is 14 amino acids. CDR3 sequence: CASRHESSYNEQFF. Written as DNA, the CDR3 is TGTGCCAGCAGGCACGAGAGCTCCTACAATGAGCAGTTCTTC.

This clone was recorded only once. The rearrangement joins TRBV18 to TRBJ2-5; 10 bases map to TRBD1. The junction had 7 bases not matched to a gene; V was cut back by 4 bases and J by 5 bases. Per germline, CDR1 KGHSH and CDR2 LQKENI. The CDR3 spans 15 residues. The CDR3 DNA reads TGTGCCAGCTCACAACTGACAGGGGGCTTGGAGACCCAGTACTTC. Translating gives CASSQLTGGLETQYF.

CDR3 sequence reads: CASSPRGGQYEQYF. The CDR3 bases are TGTGCCAGCTCACCGAGAGGCGGACAGTACGAGCAGTACTTC. The chain couples TRBV18 to TRBJ2-7; tentatively, D is TRBD1 (6 bases). V lost 3 bases and J 4 bases, leaving 13 bases between the germline ends. The CDR3 has 14 residues. In germline, CDR1 is KGHSH, CDR2 LQKENI.

The V and J genes are TRBV27 and TRBJ2-1; 14 bases line up with TRBD2. The CDR3 covers 17 residues. Germline CDR1 and CDR2: MNHEY and SMNVEV (reference sequence). V dropped 4 bases and J dropped 0; count of bases not matched to a gene: 2. The CDR3 sequence is CASSSGLAGGSYNEQFF. The CDR3 DNA reads as TGTGCCAGCAGTTCCGGACTAGCGGGAGGCTCCTACAATGAGCAGTTCTTC.

The rearrangement links TRBV6-6 to TRBJ1-2; D is ambiguous. CDR1 MNHNY and CDR2 SVGAGI come from the germline V gene (reference sequence). The CDR3 spans 14 residues. V was shortened by 6 bases and J by 5 bases, with 16 bases between the two germline ends. CDR3 DNA sequence: TGTGCCAGCAGCCCTATCTTAAAACCATATGGCTACACCTTC. Encoded protein: CASSPILKPYGYTF.

The chain has TRBV7-3 and TRBJ2-7; D is possibly TRBD1 or TRBD2 (6 bases each). Trimming shortened V by 2 bases and J by 4 bases, and 15 bases separated the two germline ends. The CDR3 runs to 15 residues. Per germline, CDR1 SGHTA and CDR2 FQGTGA. CDR3 residues: CASSLEGGSPYEQYF. Written as DNA, the CDR3 is TGTGCCAGCAGCTTAGAGGGGGGATCACCATACGAGCAGTACTTC. The full variable domain, with the rest looked up from reference TRBV7-3 and TRBJ2-7, is GAGVSQTPSNKVTEKGKYVELRCDPISGHTALYWYRQSLGQGPEFLIYFQGTGAADDSGLPNDRFFAVRPEGSVSTLKIQRTERGDSAVYLCASSLEGGSPYEQYFGPGTRLTVT.

The chain combines TRBV11-2 with TRBJ1-1; weak D call: TRBD1 (6 bases). Germline loops: CDR1 SGHAT, CDR2 FQNNGV. The length of the CDR3 is 15 residues. The V end was cut by 1 base, the J end by 4 bases, with 13 bases between. The CDR3 coding sequence is TGTGCCAGCAGCTTAGGGCAGGGGAGGGTCACTGAAGCTTTCTTT. This sequence encodes CASSLGQGRVTEAFF.

V and J are TRBV30 and TRBJ1-6, with D uncertain. V lost 5 bases, J lost 5 bases, and 10 bases lay in between. The CDR3 length is 13 residues. The V gene's germline CDR1 is GTSNPN and CDR2 SVGIG (reference sequence). CDR3 region: CAWLKQNNSPLHF. The CDR3 DNA is TGTGCCTGGTTGAAACAGAATAATTCACCCCTCCACTTT.

The chain is built from TRBV5-8 and TRBJ2-7; no firm D call. Trimming removed 3 bases at V and 11 bases at J, with 12 bases between. This CDR3 contains 11 residues. Germline V CDR1 and CDR2: SGHTS, YDEGEE. The CDR3 bases are TGTGCCAGCAGCTACACGAGTTTGGAGTACTTC. This gives the protein CASSYTSLEYF.

This clone showed up just once. This chain joins TRBV11-3 and TRBJ2-7; maybe TRBD1 (6 bases). The CDR3 is made up of 19 amino acids. The V end lost 4 bases, the J end lost 2 bases, and 27 bases lay between the germline ends. The germline V gene has CDR1 SGHNT and CDR2 YENEEA. CDR3 protein: CASSSRTAYSPGITYEQYF. The CDR3 DNA is TGTGCCAGCAGCTCCCGGACAGCATATTCCCCTGGCATAACCTACGAGCAGTACTTC. The full variable domain, with the rest looked up from reference TRBV11-3 and TRBJ2-7, is EAGVVQSPRYKIIEKKQPVAFWCNPISGHNTLYWYLQNLGQGPELLIRYENEEAVDDSQLPKDRFSAERLKGVDSTLKIQPAELGDSAVYLCASSSRTAYSPGITYEQYFGPGTRLTVT.

The V and J genes are TRBV25-1 and TRBJ1-5; no clear D. V shed 3 bases and J shed 3 bases, with 6 bases lying between them. CDR3 size: 13 residues. Germline CDR1 reads MGHDK; CDR2 reads SYGVNS. In nucleotides, the CDR3 is TGTGCCAGCAGTGAGGGCATCAATCAGCCCCAGCATTTT. This translates into CASSEGINQPQHF.

This clone was recorded once. V usage is TRBV6-5 and J usage is TRBJ1-2, with 8 bases that match TRBD1. Trimming cost V 7 bases and J 4 bases; bases outside gene matches: 8. There are 14 residues in the CDR3. Germline V gene sequence: CDR1 MNHEY, CDR2 SVGAGI. CDR3 nucleotides: TGTGCCAGCACCCGACAGGGGCTGGGCTATGGCTACACCTTC. It encodes CASTRQGLGYGYTF.